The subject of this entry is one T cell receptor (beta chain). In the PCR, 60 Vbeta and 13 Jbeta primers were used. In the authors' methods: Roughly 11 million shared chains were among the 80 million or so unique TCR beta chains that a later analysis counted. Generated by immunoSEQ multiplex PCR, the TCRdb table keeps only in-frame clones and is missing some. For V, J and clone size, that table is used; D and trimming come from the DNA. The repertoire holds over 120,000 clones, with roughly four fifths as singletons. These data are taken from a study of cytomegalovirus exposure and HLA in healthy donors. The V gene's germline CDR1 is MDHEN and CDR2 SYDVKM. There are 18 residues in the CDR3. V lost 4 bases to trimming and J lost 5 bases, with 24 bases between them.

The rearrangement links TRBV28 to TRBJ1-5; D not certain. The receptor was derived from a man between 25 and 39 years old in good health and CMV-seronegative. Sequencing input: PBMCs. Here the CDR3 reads CASSYLRGSTLKDQPQHF. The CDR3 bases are TGTGCCAGCAGTTACCTCCGGGGTAGTACCCTCAAGGATCAGCCCCAGCATTTT.